This TCR beta chain was identified during a study of human T cells and chemical hapten exposure. Findings of the study overall: Sensitizing to DPC left TCRs with a frequency above 1 in 1000 unaltered.

Time point specified: patch test 1, 2 weeks after DPC sensitization. The treatment was: therapeutic diphenylcyclopropenone sensitization with weekly scalp DPC. TCRdb analysed the RACE reads with MiXCR anew, one entry per CDR3 protein. Of just under 350,000 distinct CDR3 sequences listed, approximately 6.3% are singletons. With regard to this clonotype: Antigen: not known.

Unmatched junction bases numbered 8, after V lost 9 bases and J lost 4 bases. The CDR3 has 13 residues. Per germline, CDR1 ENHRY and CDR2 SYGVKD. The chain joins TRBV10-3 to TRBJ1-1; 7 bases agree with TRBD1. The sample in question was whole blood, obtained in connection with sensitization to the hapten diphenylcyclopropenone (DPC). The receptor was isolated from a woman younger than 35 with alopecia areata. Some clones in this sample may be carry-over from other donors' samples. For the CDR3, the DNA is TGTGCCATAAAACAGGGGCCTAGCACTGAAGCTTTCTTT. It specifies CAIKQGPSTEAFF.